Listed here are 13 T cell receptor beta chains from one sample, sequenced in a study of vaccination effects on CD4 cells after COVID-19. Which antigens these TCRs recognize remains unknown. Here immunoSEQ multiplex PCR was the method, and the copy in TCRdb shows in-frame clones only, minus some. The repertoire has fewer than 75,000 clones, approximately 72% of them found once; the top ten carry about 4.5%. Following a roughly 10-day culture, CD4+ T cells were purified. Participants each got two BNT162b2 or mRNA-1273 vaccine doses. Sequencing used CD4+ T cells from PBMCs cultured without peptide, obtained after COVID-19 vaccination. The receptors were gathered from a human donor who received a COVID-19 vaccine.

The CDR3 coding sequence is TGTGCCAGCAGTGACTCGCGGGGGGCAAGGGCAGATACGCAGTATTTT. The encoded protein is CASSDSRGARADTQYF. This chain connects TRBV6-4 to TRBJ2-3; 8 bases agree with TRBD2. The germline V gene encodes CDR1 MRHNA and CDR2 SNTAGT. CDR3 length equals 16 residues. The trim removed 0 bases at V and 4 bases at J, leaving 6 bases unmatched.

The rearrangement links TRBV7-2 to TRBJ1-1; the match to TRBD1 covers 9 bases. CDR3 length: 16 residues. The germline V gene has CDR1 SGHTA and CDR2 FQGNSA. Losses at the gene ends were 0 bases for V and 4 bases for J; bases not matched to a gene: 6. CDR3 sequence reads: CASSLASQGAGTEAFF. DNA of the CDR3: TGTGCCAGCAGCTTAGCCTCACAGGGGGCAGGCACTGAAGCTTTCTTT.

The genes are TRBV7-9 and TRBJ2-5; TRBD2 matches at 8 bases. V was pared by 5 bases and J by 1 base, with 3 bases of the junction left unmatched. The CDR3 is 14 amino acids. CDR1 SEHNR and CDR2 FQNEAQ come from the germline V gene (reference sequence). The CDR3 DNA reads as TGTGCCAGCAGCCCCGGACTAGCCCAAGAGACCCAGTACTTC. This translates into CASSPGLAQETQYF.

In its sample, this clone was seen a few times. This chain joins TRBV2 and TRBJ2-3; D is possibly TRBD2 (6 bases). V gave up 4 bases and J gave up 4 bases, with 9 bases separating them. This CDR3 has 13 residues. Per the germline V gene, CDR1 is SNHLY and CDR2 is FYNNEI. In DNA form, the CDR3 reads TGTGCCAGCAGTGCGGGAGTGGCAGATACGCAGTATTTT. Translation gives CASSAGVADTQYF.

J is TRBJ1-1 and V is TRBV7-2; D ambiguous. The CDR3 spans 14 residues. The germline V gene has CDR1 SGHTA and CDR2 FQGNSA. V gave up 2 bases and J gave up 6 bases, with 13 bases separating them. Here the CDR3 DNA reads TGTGCCAGCAGCTTATGGGCGGGGTACGCTGAAGCTTTCTTT. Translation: CASSLWAGYAEAFF.

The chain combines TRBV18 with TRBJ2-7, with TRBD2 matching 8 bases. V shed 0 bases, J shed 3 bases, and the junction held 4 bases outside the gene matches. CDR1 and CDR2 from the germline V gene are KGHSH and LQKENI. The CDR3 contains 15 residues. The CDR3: CASSPPGLEYYEQYF. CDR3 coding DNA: TGTGCCAGCTCACCACCGGGACTAGAGTACTACGAGCAGTACTTC.

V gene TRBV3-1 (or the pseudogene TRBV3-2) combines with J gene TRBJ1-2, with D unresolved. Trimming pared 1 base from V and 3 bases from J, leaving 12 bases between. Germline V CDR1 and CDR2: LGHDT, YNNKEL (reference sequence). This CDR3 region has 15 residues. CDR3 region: CASSQATGVHYGYTF. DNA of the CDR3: TGTGCCAGCAGCCAAGCAACGGGAGTTCACTATGGCTACACCTTC.

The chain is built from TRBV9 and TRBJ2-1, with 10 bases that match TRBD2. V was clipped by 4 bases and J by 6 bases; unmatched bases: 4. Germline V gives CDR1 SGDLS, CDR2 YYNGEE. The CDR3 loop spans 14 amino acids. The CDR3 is CASSPGLASNEQFF. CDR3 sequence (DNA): TGTGCCAGCAGCCCGGGACTAGCGTCCAATGAGCAGTTCTTC.

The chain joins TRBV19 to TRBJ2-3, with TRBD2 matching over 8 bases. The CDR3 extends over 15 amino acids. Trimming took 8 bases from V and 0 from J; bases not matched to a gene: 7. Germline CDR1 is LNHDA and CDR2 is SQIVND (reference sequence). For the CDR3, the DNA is TGTGCCAGTGCCCGGGCTAGCGGGAGCACAGATACGCAGTATTTT. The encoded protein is CASARASGSTDTQYF.

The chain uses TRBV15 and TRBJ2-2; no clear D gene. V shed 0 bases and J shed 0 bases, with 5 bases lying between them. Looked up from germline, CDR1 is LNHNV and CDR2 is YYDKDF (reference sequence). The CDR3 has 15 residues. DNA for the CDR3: TGTGCCACCAGCAGAGATCGGTCGAACACCGGGGAGCTGTTTTTT. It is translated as CATSRDRSNTGELFF.

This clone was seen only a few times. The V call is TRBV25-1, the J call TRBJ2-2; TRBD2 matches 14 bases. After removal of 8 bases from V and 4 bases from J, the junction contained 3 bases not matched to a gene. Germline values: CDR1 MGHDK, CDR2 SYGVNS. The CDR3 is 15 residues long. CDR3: CASHGLAGGTGELFF. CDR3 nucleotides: TGTGCCAGCCATGGACTAGCGGGGGGCACCGGGGAGCTGTTTTTT.

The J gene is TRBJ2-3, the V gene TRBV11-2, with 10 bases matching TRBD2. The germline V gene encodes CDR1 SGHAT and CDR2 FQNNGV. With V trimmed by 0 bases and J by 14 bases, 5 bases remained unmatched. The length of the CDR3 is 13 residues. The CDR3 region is CASSLEASGSRYF. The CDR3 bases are TGTGCCAGCAGCTTAGAGGCTAGCGGGAGTCGGTATTTT. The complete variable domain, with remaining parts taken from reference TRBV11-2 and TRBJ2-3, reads EAGVAQSPRYKIIEKRQSVAFWCNPISGHATLYWYQQILGQGPKLLIQFQNNGVVDDSQLPKDRFSAERLKGVDSTLKIQPAKLEDSAVYLCASSLEASGSRYFGPGTRLTVL.

The CDR3 DNA follows: TGTGCCAGTAGTGGGGCGGACAGGGAGAATTCACCCCTCCACTTT. This encodes CASSGADRENSPLHF. V is TRBV19 and J is TRBJ1-6; 8 bases map to TRBD1. Germline V CDR1 and CDR2: LNHDA, SQIVND (reference sequence). This CDR3 contains 15 residues. J gave up 7 bases and V 5 bases, and 7 bases lay outside the gene matches.